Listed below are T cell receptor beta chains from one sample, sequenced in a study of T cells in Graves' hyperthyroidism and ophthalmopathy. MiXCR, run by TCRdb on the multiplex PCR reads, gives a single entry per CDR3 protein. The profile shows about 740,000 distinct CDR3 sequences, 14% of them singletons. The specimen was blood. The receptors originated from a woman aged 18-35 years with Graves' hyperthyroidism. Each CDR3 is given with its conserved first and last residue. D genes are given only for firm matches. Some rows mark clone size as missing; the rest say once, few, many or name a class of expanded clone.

TGTGCCAGCAGTGATCCAGGGAGGGTTGGGGCCAACGTCCTGACTTTC	CASSDPGRVGANVLTF	TRBV2	TRBJ2-6	.	TRBD2
TGCAGCGTTTTAGCGGGAGGGCGCTTCAATGAGCAGTTCTTC	CSVLAGGRFNEQFF	TRBV29-1	TRBJ2-1	few	TRBD2
TGCAGTGCTAGAAGATCTACCCTTTCAACTAATGAAAAACTGTTTTTT	CSARRSTLSTNEKLFF	TRBV20-1	TRBJ1-4	many	.
TGTGCCTGGAGTGGAGCGATTGAAGCTTTCTTT	CAWSGAIEAFF	TRBV30	TRBJ1-1	many	.
TGTGCCAGCAGTTACACACCGACTAGCGGGAGGGACTACGAGCAGTACTTC	CASSYTPTSGRDYEQYF	TRBV6-2/TRBV6-3	TRBJ2-7	many	TRBD2
TGCAGTGCTATCCCGGGACAGTCCACTCTGCCCCAGCATTTT	CSAIPGQSTLPQHF	TRBV20-1	TRBJ1-5	few	TRBD1
TGTGCCAGCAGTTACCTCAGGGGACTAGCGGGAGTCAACAATGAGCAGTTCTTC	CASSYLRGLAGVNNEQFF	TRBV6-5	TRBJ2-1	many	TRBD2
TGTGCTAGTGGTTTGGGGGAATGGGATGAGCAGTTCTTC	CASGLGEWDEQFF	TRBV12-5	TRBJ2-1	few	.
TGTGCCACCACCAGGGGAGGCAACACTGAAGCTTTCTTT	CATTRGGNTEAFF	TRBV6-2/TRBV6-3	TRBJ1-1	many	.
TGTGCCTGGAGTGCACTAGCGGGAGTCCCACAGTATTTT	CAWSALAGVPQYF	TRBV30	TRBJ2-3	many	TRBD2
TGTGCCTGGAGTGTGGGGAGGGGACAGGGGCCCGACGAGCAGTACTTC	CAWSVGRGQGPDEQYF	TRBV30	TRBJ2-7	.	TRBD1
TGCAGCGTTGCAAGTCCCCACTCCTACAATGAGCAGTTCTTC	CSVASPHSYNEQFF	TRBV29-1	TRBJ2-1	few	.
TGCGCCAGCGGTAGCGGGAGGGGGAACTACGAGCAGTACTTC	CASGSGRGNYEQYF	TRBV4-1	TRBJ2-7	many	TRBD2
TGTGCCAGCAGCTGGTGGGACAGAAAAGAGACCCAGTACTTC	CASSWWDRKETQYF	TRBV7-9	TRBJ2-5	.	TRBD1
TGTGCCAGCAGTGAAGCCGTACGGGCAGGATCCTACGAGCAGTACTTC	CASSEAVRAGSYEQYF	TRBV2	TRBJ2-7	many	.
TGTGCCAGCAGGACGGGGGCCAGCACAGATACGCAGTATTTT	CASRTGASTDTQYF	TRBV2	TRBJ2-3	many	.
TGTGCCAGCAGCGTGGGCGGGAGGGCTGGTGAGCAGTTCTTC	CASSVGGRAGEQFF	TRBV9	TRBJ2-1	few	TRBD2